This T cell receptor beta chain stems from a study of graft-versus-host responses after intestinal transplantation (dated by TCRdb to about 2021). For the study in its entirety: Multivisceral, liver-intestinal, or isolated intestinal transplants were received by the recipients. To identify alloreactive clones, pre-transplant mixed lymphocyte reaction products were sequenced and then compared with unstimulated pre-transplant donor and recipient T cells. Donor T cell macrochimerism was defined as a peak of at least 4% donor T cells among recipient peripheral blood mononuclear cells. Every recipient was given anti-thymocyte globulin induction, followed by around three years of maintenance tacrolimus and steroids. Graft-versus-host and host-versus-graft alloreactive T cell clones were tracked in the graft, circulation and bone marrow after intestinal transplantation using bulk TCR-beta CDR3 sequencing. Samples from a few later patients were sequenced in-house on an Illumina MiSeq with MiXCR processing rather than by the commercial service. Of the 20 to 30 intestinal transplant recipients enrolled in the cohort, one of whom was a retransplant, a few patients without pretransplant specimens were excluded.

Results the study describes overall, beyond this receptor: Peak levels of circulating GvH clones were associated with declines in HvG clones early after transplant. GvH clones were detected in recipient bone marrow, and some of these GvH clones were observed earlier in ileal mucosa or blood, consistent with an intestinal mucosal origin. The relatively low number and heterogeneity of intestinal transplant patients limited the conclusions. In patients with donor T cell macrochimerism, the allografts had high GvH to HvG T cell clonal ratios.

Spanning cysteine to phenylalanine, the CDR3 consists of 16 amino acids. Here the CDR3 DNA is all that survives: 48 bases in frame from base 1. Here V drops 4 bases and J drops 1 base, and the junction holds 7 bases not matched to any gene. Via the germline V gene, CDR1 is SGHRS and CDR2 YFSETQ. The library was made by the immunoSEQ multiplex PCR assay. For most patients, genomic DNA was subjected to high-throughput TCR-beta CDR3 sequencing by Adaptive Biotechnologies. The original pipeline was this. Adaptive's ImmunoSEQ software was the source of the TCR sequencing data for 15 to 20 patients, while three other patients were processed with MiXCR and VDJtools. Because the origin of CDR3 nucleotide sequences shared between donor and recipient could not be assigned, those sequences were removed. At least 2-fold expansion over unstimulated cells and a minimum CFSE-low frequency of 0.002% (template counts) or 0.001% (read counts) were required for clones to be classified as alloreactive. Clones were considered mappable if detected in sequenced pre-transplant spleen, lymph node, or MLR CFSE-low populations of the donor or recipient. The cumulative frequency of alloreactive clones was calculated as a percentage of all sequences, weighted by copy number. Drawn from immuneACCESS, this table holds only the in-frame rearrangements with V and J called that TCRdb kept. Clones are partly lost; checked studies trace under half to an unresolved V gene and leave the rest unexplained. The V and J calls and clone size come from that table; D and trimming were worked out from the DNA. For this sample the table gives under 45,000 clones, of which just over 90% were detected only once. Clones ranked in the top ten supply approximately 4% of the sample.

About this clone: Its antigen has not been determined. One base away there is no much larger clone; base qualities are not given.

Blood samples were collected up to 4 times in the first month after transplant and then at least monthly when available. This receptor chain uses TRBV5-1 and TRBJ2-5; TRBD1 agrees with 10 junctional bases. Sequenced here: PBMCs, sampled 734 days after intestinal transplantation. This receptor was identified in a human patient who received an intestinal transplant, so some T cells may come from the graft donor. The DNA sequence is given as TGCGCCAGCAGCCCAGGGACAGGGGCTATCCAAGAGACCCAGTACTTC. It encodes CASSPGTGAIQETQYF.